Presented here are 5 T cell receptor beta chains from one specimen sequenced in a study of identifying expanded T cells in peripheral blood. TCRdb keeps only in-frame clones here, not all; method: immunoSEQ multiplex PCR. This sample yields 75,000 to 90,000 clones, of which approximately 90% are seen a single time; around 7% belongs to the top ten. Sequenced material: blood. The receptors here all came from a person aged 18-69 years in good health.

The sample holds a few counts of this clone. The chain couples TRBV18 to TRBJ1-2; D may be TRBD1 (5 bases). Germline V gene data show CDR1 as KGHSH and CDR2 as LQKENI. The CDR3 has 14 amino acids. The germline V and J ends were trimmed by 1 base and 6 bases, with 12 bases remaining between them. CDR3: CASSPLPRQHGYTF. Here the CDR3 DNA reads TGTGCCAGCTCACCACTCCCCAGACAGCATGGCTACACCTTC.

The V and J genes are TRBV7-2 and TRBJ2-7; TRBD2 might be the D (7 bases). Germline-derived CDR1 and CDR2 are SGHTA and FQGNSA. There are 15 residues in the CDR3. V was clipped by 5 bases and J by 4 bases, with 18 bases between them. This CDR3 reads CASSIRGGHQYEQYF. The CDR3 nucleotides are TGTGCCAGCAGCATTAGGGGGGGACACCAGTACGAGCAGTACTTC.

This clone has just a few counts. A junction end diverges from the germline sequence, so it may reflect a read error. This chain joins TRBV5-4 and TRBJ1-2; D call uncertain. Looked up from germline, CDR1 is SGHNT and CDR2 is YYREEE (reference sequence). This CDR3 has 8 residues. CDR3 DNA: TGTGCCAGCAGCTCCAAGTCCTTC. Its protein product is CASSSKSF.

The chain has TRBV5-5 and TRBJ1-1; 9 positions agree with TRBD1. Germline assignment: CDR1 SGHKS and CDR2 YYEKEE (reference sequence). Trimming cost V 3 bases and J 5 bases; bases outside gene matches: 11. The CDR3 sequence is 16 residues long. CDR3 sequence reads: CASSSTLGQGRTEAFF. The CDR3 DNA is TGTGCCAGCAGCTCTACCTTGGGACAGGGAAGGACTGAAGCTTTCTTT.

The V and J genes are TRBV2 and TRBJ1-2; no reliable D call. In germline, CDR1 is SNHLY, CDR2 FYNNEI. Trimming took off 4 bases at V and 4 bases at J, with 13 bases between the two ends. The length of the CDR3 is 14 residues. For the CDR3, the DNA is TGTGCCAGCAGTGTGGTCTTAATGATCTATGGCTACACCTTC. As protein: CASSVVLMIYGYTF.